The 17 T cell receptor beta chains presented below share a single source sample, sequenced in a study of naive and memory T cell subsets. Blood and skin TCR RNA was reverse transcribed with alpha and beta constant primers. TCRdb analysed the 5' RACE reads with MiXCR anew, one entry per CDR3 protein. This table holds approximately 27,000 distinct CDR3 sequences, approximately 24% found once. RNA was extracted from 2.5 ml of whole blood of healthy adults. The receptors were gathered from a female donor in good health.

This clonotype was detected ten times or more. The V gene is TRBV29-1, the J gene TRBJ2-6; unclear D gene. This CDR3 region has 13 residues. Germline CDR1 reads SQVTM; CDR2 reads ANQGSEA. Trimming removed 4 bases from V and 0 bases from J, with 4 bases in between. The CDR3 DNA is TGCAGCGTTGCGGGCTCTGGGGCCAACGTCCTGACTTTC. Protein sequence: CSVAGSGANVLTF.

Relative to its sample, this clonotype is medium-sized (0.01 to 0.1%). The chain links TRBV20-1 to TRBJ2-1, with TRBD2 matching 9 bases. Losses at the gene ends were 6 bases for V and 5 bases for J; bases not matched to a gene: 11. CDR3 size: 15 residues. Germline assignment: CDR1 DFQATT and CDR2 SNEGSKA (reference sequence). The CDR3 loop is CSAPTGTSRHNEQFF. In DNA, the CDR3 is TGCAGTGCGCCGACCGGGACTAGCAGACACAATGAGCAGTTCTTC.

The CDR3 DNA reads TGCAGCGTAGAGCGGGGAAGCTACGAGCAGTACTTC. It codes for CSVERGSYEQYF. The genes are TRBV29-1 and TRBJ2-7; 7 nucleotides align to TRBD2. Germline lookup yields CDR1 SQVTM and CDR2 ANQGSEA. V lost 6 bases to trimming and J lost 3 bases; unmatched junction nucleotides: 5. The CDR3 runs to 12 residues.

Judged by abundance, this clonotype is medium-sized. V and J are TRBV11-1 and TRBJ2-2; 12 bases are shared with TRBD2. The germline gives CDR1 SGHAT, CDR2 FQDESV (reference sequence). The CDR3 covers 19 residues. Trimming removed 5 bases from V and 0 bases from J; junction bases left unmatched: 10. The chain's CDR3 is CASSQIFGLAGTNTGELFF. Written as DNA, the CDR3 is TGTGCCAGCAGCCAAATATTTGGACTAGCGGGAACGAACACCGGGGAGCTGTTTTTT.

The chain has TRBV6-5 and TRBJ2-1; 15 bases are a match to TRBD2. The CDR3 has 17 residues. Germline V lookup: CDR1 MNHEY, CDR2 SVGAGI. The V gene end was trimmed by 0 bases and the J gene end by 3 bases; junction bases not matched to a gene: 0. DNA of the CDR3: TGTGCCAGCAGTTACTCGGGACTAGCGGGGGGCTACAATGAGCAGTTCTTC. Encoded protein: CASSYSGLAGGYNEQFF.

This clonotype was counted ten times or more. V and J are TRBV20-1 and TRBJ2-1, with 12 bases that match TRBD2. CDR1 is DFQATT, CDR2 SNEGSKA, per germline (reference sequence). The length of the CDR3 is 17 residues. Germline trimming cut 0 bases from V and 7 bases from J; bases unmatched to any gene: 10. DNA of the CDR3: TGCAGTGCTAGAGATCCTACTAGCGGGAGGAGCGGGAATGAGCAGTTCTTC. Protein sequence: CSARDPTSGRSGNEQFF.

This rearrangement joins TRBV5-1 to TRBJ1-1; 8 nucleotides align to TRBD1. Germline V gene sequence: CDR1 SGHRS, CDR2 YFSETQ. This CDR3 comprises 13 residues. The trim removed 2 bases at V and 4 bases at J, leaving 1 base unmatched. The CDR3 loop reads CASSFGQGTEAFF. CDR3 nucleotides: TGCGCCAGCAGCTTCGGACAGGGCACTGAAGCTTTCTTT.

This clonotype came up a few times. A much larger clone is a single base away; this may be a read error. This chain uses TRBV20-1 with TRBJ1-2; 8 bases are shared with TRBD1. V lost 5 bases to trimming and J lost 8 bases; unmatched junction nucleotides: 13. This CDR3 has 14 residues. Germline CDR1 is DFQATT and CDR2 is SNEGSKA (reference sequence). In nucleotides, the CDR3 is TGCAGTGCTGGGGACAGGTGGGGAAGGGGCGGCTACACCTTC. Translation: CSAGDRWGRGGYTF.

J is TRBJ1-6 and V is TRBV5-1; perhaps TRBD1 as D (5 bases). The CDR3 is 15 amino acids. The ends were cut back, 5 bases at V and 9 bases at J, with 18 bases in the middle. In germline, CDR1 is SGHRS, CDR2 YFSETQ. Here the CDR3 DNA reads TGCGCCAGCAGTGAACAGCCGCCGAGGGGTTCACCCCTCCACTTT. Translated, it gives CASSEQPPRGSPLHF. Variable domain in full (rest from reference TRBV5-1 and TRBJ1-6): KAGVTQTPRYLIKTRGQQVTLSCSPISGHRSVSWYQQTPGQGLQFLFEYFSETQRNKGNFPGRFSGRQFSNSRSEMNVSTLELGDSALYLCASSEQPPRGSPLHFGNGTRLTVT.

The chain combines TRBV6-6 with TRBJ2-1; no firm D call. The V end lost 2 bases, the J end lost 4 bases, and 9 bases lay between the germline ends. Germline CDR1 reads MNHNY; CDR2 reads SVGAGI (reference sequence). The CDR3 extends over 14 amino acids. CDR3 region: CASSYNGLYNEQFF. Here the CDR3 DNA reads TGTGCCAGCAGTTACAATGGCCTGTACAATGAGCAGTTCTTC.

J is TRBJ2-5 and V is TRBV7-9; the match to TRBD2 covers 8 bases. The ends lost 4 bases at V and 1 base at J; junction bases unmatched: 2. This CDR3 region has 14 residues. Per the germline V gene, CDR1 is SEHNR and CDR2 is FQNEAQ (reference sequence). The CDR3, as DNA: TGTGCCAGCAGCTACGGGACTAGCCAAGAGACCCAGTACTTC. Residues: CASSYGTSQETQYF. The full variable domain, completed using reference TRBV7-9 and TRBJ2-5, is DTGVSQNPRHKITKRGQNVTFRCDPISEHNRLYWYRQTLGQGPEFLTYFQNEAQLEKSRLLSDRFSAERPKGSFSTLEIQRTEQGDSAMYLCASSYGTSQETQYFGPGTRLLVL.

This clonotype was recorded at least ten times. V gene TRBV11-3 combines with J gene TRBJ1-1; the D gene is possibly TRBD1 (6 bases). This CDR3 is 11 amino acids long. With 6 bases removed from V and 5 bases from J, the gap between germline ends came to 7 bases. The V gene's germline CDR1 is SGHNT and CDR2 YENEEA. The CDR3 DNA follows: TGTGCCAGCAGTAGGGGGACTGAAGCTTTCTTT. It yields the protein CASSRGTEAFF.

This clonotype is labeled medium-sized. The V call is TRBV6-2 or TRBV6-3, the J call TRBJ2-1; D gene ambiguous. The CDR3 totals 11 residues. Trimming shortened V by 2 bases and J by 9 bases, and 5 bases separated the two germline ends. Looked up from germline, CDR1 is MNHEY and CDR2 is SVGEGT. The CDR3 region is CASSYGGEQFF. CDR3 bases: TGTGCCAGCAGTTACGGTGGTGAGCAGTTCTTC.

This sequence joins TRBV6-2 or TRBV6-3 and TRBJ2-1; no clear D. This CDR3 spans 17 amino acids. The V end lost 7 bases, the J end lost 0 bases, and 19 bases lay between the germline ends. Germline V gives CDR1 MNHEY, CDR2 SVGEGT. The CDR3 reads CASNFGIRSSSYNEQFF. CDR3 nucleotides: TGTGCCAGCAACTTCGGAATCAGGTCTAGCTCCTACAATGAGCAGTTCTTC.

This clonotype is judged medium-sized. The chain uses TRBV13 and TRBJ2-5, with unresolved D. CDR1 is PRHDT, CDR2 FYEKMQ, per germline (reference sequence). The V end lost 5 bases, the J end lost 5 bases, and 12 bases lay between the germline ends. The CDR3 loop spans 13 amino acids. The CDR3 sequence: CASSRAEWETQYF. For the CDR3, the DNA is TGTGCCAGCAGCCGGGCAGAGTGGGAGACCCAGTACTTC.

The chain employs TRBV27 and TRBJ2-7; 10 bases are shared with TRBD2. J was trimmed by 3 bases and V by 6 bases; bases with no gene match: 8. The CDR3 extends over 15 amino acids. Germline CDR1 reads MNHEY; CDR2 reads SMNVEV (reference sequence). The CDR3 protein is CASSPTSGEDYEQYF. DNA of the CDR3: TGTGCCAGCAGCCCTACTAGCGGGGAGGACTACGAGCAGTACTTC.

CDR3 sequence: CSAGKNTGELFF. CDR3 nucleotides: TGCAGTGCCGGGAAAAACACCGGGGAGCTGTTTTTT. J is TRBJ2-2 and V is TRBV20-1, with D possibly TRBD2 on 5 matching bases. The V and J ends lost 6 bases and 2 bases respectively, with 7 bases between them. The CDR3 has 12 residues. Germline-derived CDR1 and CDR2 are DFQATT and SNEGSKA (reference sequence).